Listed below are T cell receptor beta chains from one sample, sequenced in a study of regulatory T cells in long-lasting Graves disease. MiXCR, run by TCRdb on the multiplex PCR reads, gives a single entry per CDR3 protein. This table holds over 300,000 distinct CDR3 sequences, around 16% found once. The sample consisted of peripheral blood mononuclear cells (PBMCs), taken at new diagnosis, from a patient treated with antithyroid drugs. These receptors all come from a female donor with Graves disease. Each CDR3 is given with its conserved first and last residue. Each record gives: V gene, D gene, clone size, J gene, CDR3 protein, CDR3 DNA. The D gene is left open where the match is weak. The listing skips clone size in some rows; elsewhere it reads once, few, many or a size class.

TRBV2	TRBD1	.	TRBJ2-5	CANGSGQVYDEQYF	TGTGCCAACGGCTCGGGACAGGTGTACGATGAGCAGTACTTC
TRBV5-6	.	many	TRBJ1-1	CASSPLQGGNTEAFF	TGTGCCAGCAGCCCCCTACAGGGTGGGAACACTGAAGCTTTCTTT
TRBV28	TRBD1	.	TRBJ2-2	CASSIPGTGLAGELFF	TGTGCCAGCAGTATCCCGGGGACAGGGCTCGCCGGGGAGCTGTTTTTT
TRBV4-2	.	few	TRBJ1-2	CASSSPSVRYYGYTF	TGTGCCAGCAGCAGCCCATCTGTGAGGTACTATGGCTACACCTTC
TRBV4-3	.	many	TRBJ2-1	CASSQGISPLYNVQFF	TGCGCCAGCAGCCAAGGGATAAGCCCACTTTACAATGTGCAGTTCTTC
TRBV27	.	many	TRBJ2-7	CASSLLGPTTGRGYEQYF	TGTGCCAGCAGTTTGCTGGGCCCAACTACGGGCAGGGGCTACGAGCAGTACTTC
TRBV7-9	.	few	TRBJ2-7	CASSLTRDEQCF	TGTGCCAGCAGCTTAACTCGAGACGAGCAGTGCTTC
TRBV6-2/TRBV6-3	.	many	TRBJ1-1	CAGSGGTTTLTEAFF	TGTGCCGGGAGCGGGGGGACCACAACCCTCACTGAAGCTTTCTTT
TRBV3-1	.	many	TRBJ2-2	CASSRAWGRTGELFF	TGTGCCAGCAGCCGGGCCTGGGGAAGGACCGGGGAGCTGTTTTTT
TRBV2	TRBD2	.	TRBJ2-7	CASTGTSGRANEQYF	TGTGCCAGCACCGGGACTAGCGGGAGGGCCAACGAGCAGTACTTC
TRBV7-9	.	many	TRBJ1-2	CAPRPMRGDYGYTF	TGTGCCCCCCGTCCTATGCGCGGGGACTATGGCTACACCTTC
TRBV24-1	.	many	TRBJ1-1	CATSDLRSGVAFF	TGTGCCACCAGTGATTTACGGTCAGGGGTTGCTTTCTTT
TRBV6-2/TRBV6-3	.	.	TRBJ2-7	CASSEQGISYEQYF	TGTGCCAGCAGCGAACAGGGAATATCCTACGAGCAGTACTTC
TRBV6-2/TRBV6-3	.	many	TRBJ1-1	CASSYRPGKNTEAFF	TGTGCCAGCAGTTACCGACCGGGTAAGAACACTGAAGCTTTCTTT
TRBV6-2/TRBV6-3	TRBD2	many	TRBJ2-1	CASSYFDSGYYNEQFF	TGTGCCAGCAGTTACTTCGATAGCGGGTACTACAATGAGCAGTTCTTC
TRBV5-4	TRBD1	few	TRBJ1-1	CASSLGGQLVNTEAFF	TGTGCCAGCAGCTTGGGGGGACAGCTTGTGAACACTGAAGCTTTCTTT
TRBV28	.	many	TRBJ2-5	CASRMTMTGLETQYF	TGTGCCAGCAGAATGACGATGACAGGCTTAGAGACCCAGTACTTC
TRBV13	.	.	TRBJ2-2	CASSPGGTGNTGELFF	TGTGCCAGCAGCCCCGGGGGAACAGGGAACACCGGGGAGCTGTTTTTT
TRBV30	.	many	TRBJ2-7	CAWITGPNEQYF	TGTGCCTGGATAACAGGGCCAAACGAGCAGTACTTC
TRBV6-2/TRBV6-3	.	few	TRBJ2-4	CASSLQGVAKNIQYF	TGTGCCAGCAGTCTACAGGGAGTAGCCAAAAACATTCAGTACTTC